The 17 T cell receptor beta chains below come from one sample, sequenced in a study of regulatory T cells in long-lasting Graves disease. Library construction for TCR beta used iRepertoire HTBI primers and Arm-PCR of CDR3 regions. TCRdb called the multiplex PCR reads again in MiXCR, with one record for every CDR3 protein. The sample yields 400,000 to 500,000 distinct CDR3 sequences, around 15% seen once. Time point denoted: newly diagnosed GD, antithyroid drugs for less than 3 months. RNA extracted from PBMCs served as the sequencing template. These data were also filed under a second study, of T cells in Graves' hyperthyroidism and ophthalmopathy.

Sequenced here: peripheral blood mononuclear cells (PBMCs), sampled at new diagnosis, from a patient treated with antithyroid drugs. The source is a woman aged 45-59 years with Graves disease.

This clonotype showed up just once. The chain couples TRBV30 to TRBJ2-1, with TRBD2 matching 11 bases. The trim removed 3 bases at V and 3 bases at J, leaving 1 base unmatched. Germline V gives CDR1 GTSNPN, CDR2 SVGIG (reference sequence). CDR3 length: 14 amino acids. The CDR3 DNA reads TGTGCCTGGAGACTAGCGGGAGTCTACAATGAGCAGTTCTTC. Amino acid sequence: CAWRLAGVYNEQFF.

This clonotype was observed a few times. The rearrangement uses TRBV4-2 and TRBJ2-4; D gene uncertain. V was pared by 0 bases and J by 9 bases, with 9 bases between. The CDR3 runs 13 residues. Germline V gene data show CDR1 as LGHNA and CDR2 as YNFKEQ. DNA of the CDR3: TGTGCCAGCAGCCAAGAGTCGTCCCGCATTCAGTACTTC. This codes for CASSQESSRIQYF.

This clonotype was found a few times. Here the CDR3 DNA reads TGTGCCAGCAGTTACTGGAAAGATTCTAGCGGGAGGGCCTACGAGCAGTACTTC. Translation gives CASSYWKDSSGRAYEQYF. The chain is built from TRBV6-9 and TRBJ2-7, with 12 positions matching TRBD2. This CDR3 contains 18 residues. V lost 3 bases, J lost 2 bases, and 11 bases stayed unmatched. CDR1 and CDR2 from the germline V gene are MNHGY and SVAAGI.

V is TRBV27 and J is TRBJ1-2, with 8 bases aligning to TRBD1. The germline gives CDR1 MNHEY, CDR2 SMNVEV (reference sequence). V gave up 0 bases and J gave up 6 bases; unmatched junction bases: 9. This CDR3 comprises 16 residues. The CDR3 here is CASSLSPTGAPDGYTF. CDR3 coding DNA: TGTGCCAGCAGTTTATCCCCGACAGGGGCCCCAGATGGCTACACCTTC.

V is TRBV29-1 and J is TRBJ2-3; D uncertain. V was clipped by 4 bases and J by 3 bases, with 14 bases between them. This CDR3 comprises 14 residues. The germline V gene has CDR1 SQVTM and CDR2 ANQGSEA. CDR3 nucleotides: TGCAGCGTTGGCGCTCGCCTAGGGACAGATACGCAGTATTTT. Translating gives CSVGARLGTDTQYF.

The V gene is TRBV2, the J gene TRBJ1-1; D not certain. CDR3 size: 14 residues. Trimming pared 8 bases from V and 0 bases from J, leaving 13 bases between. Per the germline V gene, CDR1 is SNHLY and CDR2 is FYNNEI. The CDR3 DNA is TGTGCCAGCGGATCCACAGAGTTGAACACTGAAGCTTTCTTT. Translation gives CASGSTELNTEAFF.

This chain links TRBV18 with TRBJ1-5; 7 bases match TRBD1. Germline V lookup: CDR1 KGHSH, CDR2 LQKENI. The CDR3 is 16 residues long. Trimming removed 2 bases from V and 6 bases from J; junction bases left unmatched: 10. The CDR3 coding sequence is TGTGCCAGCTCACCAAGCCAAGGGGGCGTGGGTCAGCCCCAGCATTTT. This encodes CASSPSQGGVGQPQHF. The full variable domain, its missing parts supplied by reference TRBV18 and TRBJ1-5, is NAGVMQNPRHLVRRRGQEARLRCSPMKGHSHVYWYRQLPEEGLKFMVYLQKENIIDESGMPKERFSAEFPKEGPSILRIQQVVRGDSAAYFCASSPSQGGVGQPQHFGDGTRLSIL.

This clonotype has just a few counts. CDR3 amino acids: CASSLAGRDGYTF. The CDR3 region has the DNA TGTGCCAGCAGCTTGGCAGGACGAGATGGCTACACCTTC. The chain couples TRBV7-2 to TRBJ1-2; the D is unclear. Germline CDR1 and CDR2: SGHTA and FQGNSA. The CDR3 sequence is 13 residues long. Trimming left V 3 bases short and J 6 bases short, with 11 bases between.

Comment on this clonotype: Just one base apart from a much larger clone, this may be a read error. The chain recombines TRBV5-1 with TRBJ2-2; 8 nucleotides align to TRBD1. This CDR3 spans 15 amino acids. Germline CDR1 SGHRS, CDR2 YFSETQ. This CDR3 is CASSPRQGNAGGLFF. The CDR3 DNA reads TGCGCCAGCAGCCCCAGACAGGGGAACGCCGGGGGGCTGTTTTTT.

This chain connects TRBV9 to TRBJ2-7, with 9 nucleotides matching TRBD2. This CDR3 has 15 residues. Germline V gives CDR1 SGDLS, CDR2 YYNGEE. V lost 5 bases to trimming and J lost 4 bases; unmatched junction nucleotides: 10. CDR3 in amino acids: CASSHTAGGTYEQYF. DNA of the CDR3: TGTGCCAGCAGTCACACAGCGGGAGGAACATACGAGCAGTACTTC.

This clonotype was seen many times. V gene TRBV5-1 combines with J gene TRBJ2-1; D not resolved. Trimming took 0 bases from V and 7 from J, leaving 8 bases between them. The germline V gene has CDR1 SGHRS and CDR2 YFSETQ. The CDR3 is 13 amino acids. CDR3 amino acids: CASSLVGRNEQFF. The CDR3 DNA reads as TGCGCCAGCAGCTTGGTTGGCAGGAATGAGCAGTTCTTC. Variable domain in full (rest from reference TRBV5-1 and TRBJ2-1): KAGVTQTPRYLIKTRGQQVTLSCSPISGHRSVSWYQQTPGQGLQFLFEYFSETQRNKGNFPGRFSGRQFSNSRSEMNVSTLELGDSALYLCASSLVGRNEQFFGPGTRLTVL.

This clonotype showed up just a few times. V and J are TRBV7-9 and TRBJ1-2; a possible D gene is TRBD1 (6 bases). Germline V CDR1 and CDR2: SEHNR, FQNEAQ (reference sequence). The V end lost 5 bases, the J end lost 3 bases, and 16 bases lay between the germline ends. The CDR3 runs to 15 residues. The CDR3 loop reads CASSRDVDSDYGYTF. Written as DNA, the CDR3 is TGTGCCAGCAGCCGTGACGTGGACAGCGACTATGGCTACACCTTC.

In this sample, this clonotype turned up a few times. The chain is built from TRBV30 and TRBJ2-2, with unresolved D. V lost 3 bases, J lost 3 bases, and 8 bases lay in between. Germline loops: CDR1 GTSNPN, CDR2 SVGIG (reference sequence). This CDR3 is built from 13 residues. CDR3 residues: CAWSLGDTGELFF. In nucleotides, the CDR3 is TGTGCCTGGAGCCTTGGGGACACCGGGGAGCTGTTTTTT.

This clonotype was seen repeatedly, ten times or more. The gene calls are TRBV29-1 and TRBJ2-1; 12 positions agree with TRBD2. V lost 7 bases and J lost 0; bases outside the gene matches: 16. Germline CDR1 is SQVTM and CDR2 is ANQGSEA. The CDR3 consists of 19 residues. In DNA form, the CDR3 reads TGCAGCGCCAGAGCGGGGCTTCTAGCGGGAGGGAGCTCCTACAATGAGCAGTTCTTC. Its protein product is CSARAGLLAGGSSYNEQFF.

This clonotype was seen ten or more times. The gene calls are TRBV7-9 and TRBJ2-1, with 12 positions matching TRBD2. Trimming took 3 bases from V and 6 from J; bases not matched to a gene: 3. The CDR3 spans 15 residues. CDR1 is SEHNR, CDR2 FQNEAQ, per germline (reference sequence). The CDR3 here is CASSLTSGSFNEQFF. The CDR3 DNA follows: TGTGCCAGCAGCTTGACTAGCGGGAGTTTCAATGAGCAGTTCTTC.

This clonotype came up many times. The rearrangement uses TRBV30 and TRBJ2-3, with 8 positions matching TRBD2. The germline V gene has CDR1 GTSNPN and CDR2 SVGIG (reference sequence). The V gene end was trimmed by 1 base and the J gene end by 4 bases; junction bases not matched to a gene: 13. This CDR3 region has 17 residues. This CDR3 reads CAWSAGTGGYFSDTQYF. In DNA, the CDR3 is TGTGCCTGGAGTGCCGGGACGGGAGGGTATTTTTCAGATACGCAGTATTTT.

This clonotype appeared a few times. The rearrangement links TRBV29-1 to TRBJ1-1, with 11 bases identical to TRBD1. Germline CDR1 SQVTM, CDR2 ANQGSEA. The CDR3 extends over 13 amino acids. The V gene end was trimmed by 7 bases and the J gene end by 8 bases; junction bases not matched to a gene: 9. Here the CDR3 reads CSATGTGGVEAFF. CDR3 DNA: TGCAGCGCTACCGGGACAGGGGGTGTCGAAGCTTTCTTT.